This T cell receptor beta chain was observed in a study of T cell repertoires in cytomegalovirus infection. Study-wide points: HLA-C-restricted TCR beta clonotypes specific for CMV led the ex vivo response.

A word on this clonotype: What it recognizes is unknown.

CDR3 length: 16 residues. CDR1 SGHVS and CDR2 FNYEAQ come from the germline V gene. The V segment lost 5 bases and the J segment 6 bases; nucleotides outside the gene matches: 9. Each CDR3 protein is one row after TCRdb ran MiXCR on the reads. The top ten hold roughly 14% of the sample, which has 700,000 to 900,000 distinct CDR3 sequences, 25% to 35% seen once. V is TRBV7-6 and J is TRBJ2-2, with 10 bases that match TRBD1. The receptor was isolated from a human donor in good health (CMV status not recorded). Some clones in this sample may be carry-over from other donors' samples. The sample was cultured CD8+ T cells from PBMCs, taken from culture after CMV antigen stimulation. CDR3 sequence reads: CASSPDRGRIPGELFF. CDR3 DNA sequence: TGTGCCAGCAGCCCTGACAGGGGGCGCATCCCCGGGGAGCTGTTTTTT.